This passage covers 10 T cell receptor beta chains from one sample sequenced in a study of blood T cell repertoires in COVID-19. Some clones are missing from TCRdb's copy, which holds only in-frame ones; the method was immunoSEQ multiplex PCR. The sample holds 300,000 to 400,000 clones; approximately 88% are singletons and the top ten take 0.9% to 1%. The source material was PBMCs or T cells enriched from blood (not recorded which). These receptors originate from a woman aged 25 to 39 with acute COVID-19.

J is TRBJ2-7 and V is TRBV27; 7 nucleotides align to TRBD1. The CDR3 extends over 13 amino acids. The V gene's germline CDR1 is MNHEY and CDR2 SMNVEV (reference sequence). J gave up 4 bases and V 2 bases, and 2 bases lay outside the gene matches. The CDR3 loop reads CASSLRTGYEQYF. As DNA, the CDR3 is TGTGCCAGCAGTTTACGGACAGGTTACGAGCAGTACTTC.

The chain is built from TRBV28 and TRBJ2-2; D is ambiguous. The germline V gene encodes CDR1 MDHEN and CDR2 SYDVKM. The CDR3 length is 16 residues. Deletions cut 2 bases from V and 3 bases from J, with 13 bases between. CDR3 sequence: CASSLTRPEDTGELFF. Here the CDR3 DNA reads TGTGCCAGCAGTTTAACACGTCCCGAGGACACCGGGGAGCTGTTTTTT.

This chain joins TRBV11-3 and TRBJ1-1, with a possible D match to TRBD1 (5 bases). CDR3 size: 13 residues. The germline gives CDR1 SGHNT, CDR2 YENEEA. Trimming pared 5 bases from V and 3 bases from J, leaving 10 bases between. The CDR3, as DNA: TGTGCCAGCAGCCGTGCGGGGGACACTGAAGCTTTCTTT. It is translated as CASSRAGDTEAFF.

The chain combines TRBV7-2 with TRBJ1-6; D call uncertain. Per germline, CDR1 SGHTA and CDR2 FQGNSA. V lost 0 bases to trimming and J lost 6 bases, with 12 bases between them. CDR3 size: 16 residues. The CDR3 region has the DNA TGTGCCAGCAGCTTAGCGGGCAGCACACCTAATTCACCCCTCCACTTT. This translates into CASSLAGSTPNSPLHF.

The rearrangement joins TRBV10-3 to TRBJ2-5; TRBD1 might be the D (5 bases). V was clipped by 7 bases and J by 3 bases, with 12 bases between them. The CDR3 is 13 amino acids. CDR1 and CDR2 (germline): ENHRY, SYGVKD. CDR3 nucleotides: TGTGCCATCAAGGGCAGGGTGGAAGAGACCCAGTACTTC. It translates to CAIKGRVEETQYF.

The count of this clone is one. The chain couples TRBV2 to TRBJ2-1, with D possibly being TRBD2 (6 bases). This CDR3 spans 17 amino acids. Germline assignment: CDR1 SNHLY and CDR2 FYNNEI. V was clipped by 8 bases and J by 5 bases, with 25 bases between them. CDR3 bases: TGTGCCAGCGGTGGGGAGGCTAGGCGGGCTTTTGACAATGAGCAGTTCTTC. This translates into CASGGEARRAFDNEQFF.

The J gene is TRBJ1-5, the V gene TRBV19; D call uncertain. Germline V gene data show CDR1 as LNHDA and CDR2 as SQIVND (reference sequence). This CDR3 has 14 amino acids. Trimming left V 7 bases short and J 4 bases short, with 14 bases between. Written as DNA, the CDR3 is TGTGCCAGTATCCCCGTGGGGAGTAATCAGCCCCAGCATTTT. Translated: CASIPVGSNQPQHF.

This rearrangement joins TRBV19 to TRBJ1-2, with 11 bases identical to TRBD1. The germline V gene encodes CDR1 LNHDA and CDR2 SQIVND (reference sequence). This CDR3 contains 14 residues. V dropped 8 bases and J dropped 3; count of bases not matched to a gene: 5. CDR3 protein: CASGGQGEYYGYTF. CDR3 bases: TGTGCCAGTGGGGGACAGGGGGAATACTATGGCTACACCTTC.

A note on this clone: The sample has other DNA sequences that encode this CDR3 too. The V and J genes are TRBV7-2 and TRBJ2-7, with D possibly matching TRBD2 (6 bases). CDR1 is SGHTA, CDR2 FQGNSA, per germline. V lost 0 bases to trimming and J lost 3 bases, with 6 bases between them. The CDR3 runs 13 residues. DNA for the CDR3: TGTGCCAGCAGCTTAGCGGGGGGCTACGAGCAGTACTTC. Translation: CASSLAGGYEQYF.

Only a few counts were recorded for this clone. This chain uses TRBV3-1 (or the pseudogene TRBV3-2) with TRBJ1-4; possibly TRBD1 for D (6 bases). This CDR3 spans 12 amino acids. V dropped 3 bases and J dropped 7 bases, with 6 bases sitting between them. The germline gives CDR1 LGHDT, CDR2 YNNKEL (reference sequence). In nucleotides, the CDR3 is TGTGCCAGCAGCCACAGGGGTGAAAAACTGTTTTTT. It translates to CASSHRGEKLFF.